These 32 T cell receptor beta chains share one sample of origin, sequenced in a study of tumor-infiltrating lymphocytes in primary liver carcinoma. They got blood RNA out of unsorted whole blood and also pulled out germline DNA. The template, 500 ng total RNA, yielded TCR beta cDNA made with a constant-region primer. Three nested multiplex PCR rounds, a slightly modified ARM-PCR method, built the TCR beta libraries. Both of the initial two PCR rounds ran for roughly 11 cycles and employed TRBV1-TRBV30 forward primers alongside a C-beta reverse primer. TCRdb redid the calling of the multiplex PCR reads with MiXCR, one entry per CDR3 protein. The sample has roughly 180,000 distinct CDR3 sequences, about 55% seen once; the top ten hold about 70%. Sequenced: peripheral blood. These receptors all stem from a man aged 40-49 years with primary liver carcinoma and hepatitis B virus infection.

As for this clonotype: The junction departs from the called germline gene at one end, perhaps through a read error. This rearrangement joins TRBV12-3 or TRBV12-4 to TRBJ2-3; D uncertain. This CDR3 region has 13 residues. CDR3 amino acids: CASSSDGIDTQYF. Written as DNA, the CDR3 is TGTGCTAGCAGTTCTGACGGCATAGATACGCAGTATTTT.

The rearrangement links TRBV29-1 to TRBJ2-1; D unresolved. Germline V gives CDR1 SQVTM, CDR2 ANQGSEA. CDR3 length: 12 residues. V gave up 3 bases and J gave up 6 bases, with 9 bases separating them. CDR3 coding DNA: TGCAGCGTTGATGGTAAAGTCAATGAGCAGTTCTTC. This codes for CSVDGKVNEQFF.

This clonotype has a single count. The conserved phenylalanine or tryptophan normally closing the CDR3 is absent here, so this likely arose from a read error. The chain couples TRBV29-1 to TRBJ2-3; D remains unclear. With 1 base removed from V and 0 bases from J, the gap between germline ends came to 2 bases. There are 12 residues in the CDR3. Germline V gene data show CDR1 as SQVTM and CDR2 as ANQGSEA. The CDR3 spells CSVEASTDTQYY. The CDR3 DNA sequence: TGCAGCGTTGAAGCTAGCACAGATACGCAGTATTAT.

V and J are TRBV5-6 and TRBJ1-2; D remains ambiguous. The CDR3 runs to 13 residues. Germline V gene data show CDR1 as SGHDT and CDR2 as YYEEEE. Trimming took off 4 bases at V and 2 bases at J, with 9 bases between the two ends. CDR3 sequence: CASSRIRNYGYTF. The CDR3 bases are TGTGCCAGCAGCCGGATAAGGAACTATGGCTACACCTTC.

The V call is TRBV28, the J call TRBJ2-7; D remains unclear. This CDR3 is 14 amino acids long. Germline V gene sequence: CDR1 MDHEN, CDR2 SYDVKM. V gave up 3 bases and J gave up 3 bases, with 12 bases separating them. CDR3 loop: CASSFLGRLYEQYF. For the CDR3, the DNA is TGTGCCAGCAGTTTTTTAGGCAGACTCTACGAGCAGTACTTC.

This clonotype was counted between two and nine times. The rearrangement joins TRBV13 to TRBJ1-5; D may be TRBD1 (6 bases). Trimming removed 4 bases at V and 6 bases at J, with 13 bases between. Germline V lookup: CDR1 PRHDT, CDR2 FYEKMQ (reference sequence). CDR3 size: 14 residues. CDR3 residues: CASSYGGAGQPQHF. DNA for the CDR3: TGTGCCAGCAGCTACGGGGGGGCCGGTCAGCCCCAGCATTTT.

This clonotype was detected only a few times. The J gene is TRBJ2-5, the V gene TRBV5-4; maybe TRBD1 (6 bases). Looked up from germline, CDR1 is SGHNT and CDR2 is YYREEE (reference sequence). CDR3 length: 14 residues. The V end lost 0 bases, the J end lost 4 bases, and 10 bases lay between the germline ends. The DNA for the CDR3 is TGTGCCAGCAGCTTGGGGGGACAACGAGAGACCCAGTACTTC. This translates into CASSLGGQRETQYF.

Notes on this clonotype: The germline gene is not matched at one end of the junction; a read error may be the cause. The chain recombines TRBV11-2 with TRBJ2-5; 7 nucleotides agree with TRBD2. CDR1 is SGHAT and CDR2 is FQNNGV in the germline V gene. The CDR3 has 20 amino acids. The CDR3 loop reads CASSSSLASVSYGRRETLYF. CDR3 DNA: TGTGCCAGCAGCTCTAGTCTGGCTAGCGTGTCGTACGGGAGGAGAGAGACCCTGTACTTC.

The gene calls are TRBV12-3 or TRBV12-4 and TRBJ2-7, with TRBD1 as a possible D gene (6 bases). Deletions cut 3 bases from V and 2 bases from J, with 11 bases between. The CDR3 totals 14 residues. The DNA of the CDR3 is TGTGCCAGCAGTTTGGGGGCGGGCCCCTACGAGCAGTACTTC. The encoded protein is CASSLGAGPYEQYF.

With respect to this clonotype: A much larger clone lies a single base off, so this may be a read error. The chain links TRBV11-3 to TRBJ2-3; 9 positions agree with TRBD2. Germline loops: CDR1 SGHNT, CDR2 YENEEA. Losses at the gene ends were 5 bases for V and 10 bases for J; bases not matched to a gene: 16. CDR3 length equals 16 residues. The CDR3 region is CASSLGTSRGPQAQYF. The DNA for the CDR3 is TGTGCCAGCAGCCTCGGGACTAGCAGGGGTCCGCAGGCGCAGTATTTT.

Turning to this clonotype: The junction shows a germline mismatch at one end, possibly a read error. The chain carries TRBV30 and TRBJ1-6; unclear D gene. CDR3 length equals 13 residues. Germline-derived CDR1 and CDR2 are GTSNPN and SVGIG (reference sequence). CDR3: CAWMREGNSPLHF. CDR3 nucleotides: TGTGCCTGGATGAGGGAAGGGAATTCACCGCTCCACTTT.

Of note for this clonotype: The germline gene is not matched at one end of the junction; a read error may be the cause. This chain links TRBV5-6 with TRBJ2-2; D perhaps matches TRBD2 (7 bases). The CDR3 is 15 residues long. Germline-derived CDR1 and CDR2 are SGHDT and YYEEEE. CDR3 nucleotide sequence: TGTGCCAGCAGCTCGAAGGGGGGGGTCACCGGGAAGCTGTTTTTT. Translation gives CASSSKGGVTGKLFF.

This clonotype was observed at least ten times. This chain joins TRBV11-2 and TRBJ2-7; D not resolved. The CDR3 runs 14 residues. V was shortened by 9 bases and J by 3 bases, with 18 bases between the two germline ends. Germline assignment: CDR1 SGHAT and CDR2 FQNNGV. The CDR3 DNA reads as TGTGCCAGTTCCCTATCAGGAACTGGCTACGAGCAGTACTTC. It encodes CASSLSGTGYEQYF.

The rearrangement uses TRBV7-9 and TRBJ2-2; D unclear. Germline V CDR1 and CDR2: SEHNR, FQNEAQ (reference sequence). The V end lost 2 bases, the J end lost 1 base, and 8 bases lay between the germline ends. The CDR3 is 15 amino acids. CDR3 sequence: CASSLMAENTGELFF. The CDR3 DNA sequence: TGTGCCAGCAGCTTAATGGCGGAGAACACCGGGGAGCTGTTTTTT.

The rearrangement joins TRBV5-6 to TRBJ1-1, with 8 nucleotides matching TRBD1. This CDR3 has 16 amino acids. The V and J ends lost 1 base and 1 base, in that order; junction bases with no gene match: 6. CDR1 is SGHDT and CDR2 is YYEEEE in the germline V gene. For the CDR3, the DNA is TGTGCCAGCAGCTTGTCTTTTGGGACAGGGAACACTGAAGCTTTCTTT. It encodes CASSLSFGTGNTEAFF.

This rearrangement joins TRBV5-4 to TRBJ2-3; 11 bases match TRBD1. Germline V CDR1 and CDR2: SGHNT, YYREEE (reference sequence). V shed 3 bases, J shed 1 base, and the junction held 4 bases outside the gene matches. This CDR3 spans 16 amino acids. The CDR3 nucleotides are TGTGCCAGCAGCTGGACAGGGGGCTTACGCACAGATACGCAGTATTTT. It translates to CASSWTGGLRTDTQYF.

A note on this clonotype: At one boundary the junction diverges from the germline segment, which might be a read error. The chain is built from TRBV28 and TRBJ2-2; 8 bases are a match to TRBD2. The CDR3 spans 15 residues. Germline values: CDR1 MDHEN, CDR2 SYDVKM. The CDR3 nucleotides are TGTGCCAGCACCTTGGGGCTAGCGGGCACCGGGGAGCTTTTTTTT. Translating gives CASTLGLAGTGELFF.

In this sample, this clonotype turned up a few times. This chain joins TRBV29-1 and TRBJ2-7, with a tentative D call TRBD2 (6 bases). Trimming stripped 6 bases from V and 0 bases from J, with 21 bases between. This CDR3 has 16 residues. Germline loops: CDR1 SQVTM, CDR2 ANQGSEA. The CDR3 nucleotides are TGCAGCGTAATTCTCCTGCTAGCGTTTAGCTCCTACGAGCAGTACTTC. Its translation is CSVILLLAFSSYEQYF.

This chain links TRBV28 with TRBJ2-3; 7 bases are a match to TRBD2. V was clipped by 4 bases and J by 5 bases; unmatched bases: 12. Germline V CDR1 and CDR2: MDHEN, SYDVKM. This CDR3 spans 16 amino acids. The DNA of the CDR3 is TGTGCCAGCAGTTCGCCCGACGGAGGGAGGGGAGATACGCAGTATTTT. It is translated as CASSSPDGGRGDTQYF.

This sequence joins TRBV6-5 and TRBJ2-7, with D perhaps given as TRBD1 or TRBD2 (5 bases each). Trimming cost V 5 bases and J 7 bases, with 15 bases left between them. The length of the CDR3 is 13 residues. CDR1 is MNHEY, CDR2 SVGAGI, per germline. The CDR3 protein is CASSQDGAREQYF. The DNA for the CDR3 is TGTGCCAGCAGTCAGGACGGGGCCAGAGAGCAGTACTTC.

The gene calls are TRBV11-2 and TRBJ2-1; 7 bases are a match to TRBD1. The J segment lost 7 bases and the V segment lost 2 bases, leaving 8 bases of the junction unmatched. From germline, CDR1 is SGHAT and CDR2 FQNNGV. The CDR3 length is 15 residues. CDR3: CASSLREPTGNEQFF. Written as DNA, the CDR3 is TGTGCCAGCAGCTTACGAGAACCGACAGGGAATGAGCAGTTCTTC.

This clonotype was detected only a few times. The chain couples TRBV28 to TRBJ2-7; 11 positions match TRBD2. The V segment lost 5 bases and the J segment 2 bases; nucleotides outside the gene matches: 8. Germline CDR1 MDHEN, CDR2 SYDVKM. The length of the CDR3 is 16 residues. CDR3 sequence: CASSTIAGGDPYEQYF. The CDR3 DNA sequence: TGTGCCAGCAGTACAATAGCGGGAGGGGACCCCTACGAGCAGTACTTC.

As concerns this clonotype: Since a much larger clone is just one base distant, this may be a read error. This sequence joins TRBV11-3 and TRBJ2-3; TRBD2 matches 15 bases. Trimming cost V 5 bases and J 9 bases; bases outside gene matches: 9. CDR1 is SGHNT, CDR2 YENEEA, per germline. The length of the CDR3 is 16 residues. CDR3 sequence: CASSAGLAGGQTTQYF. Written as DNA, the CDR3 is TGTGCCAGCAGCGCCGGACTAGCGGGAGGGCAGACGACGCAGTATTTT.

A note on this clonotype: The junction does not match germline at one end; this may be a read error. The chain uses TRBV13 and TRBJ1-6, with a weak D call TRBD1 (6 bases). The CDR3 spans 15 residues. Germline CDR1 and CDR2: PRHDT and FYEKMQ (reference sequence). The CDR3 nucleotides read TGTGCCAGCAGCGTTCAACAGGGCTATAATTCACCCCTCCGCTTT. Residues: CASSVQQGYNSPLRF.

As regards this clonotype: At one end, the junction sequence differs from germline, possibly due to a read error. The chain is built from TRBV10-2 and TRBJ2-1; the D is unclear. The CDR3 has 13 residues. Germline CDR1 reads WSHSY; CDR2 reads SAAADI. CDR3 protein: CTSSDFLEGEQFF. The CDR3 DNA reads TGCACCAGCAGTGACTTCCTTGAAGGTGAGCAGTTCTTC.

This chain uses TRBV7-9 with TRBJ2-7; 7 bases are shared with TRBD1. Germline-derived CDR1 and CDR2 are SEHNR and FQNEAQ (reference sequence). The CDR3 spans 14 residues. Losses at the gene ends were 5 bases for V and 3 bases for J; bases not matched to a gene: 7. The CDR3 DNA sequence: TGTGCCAGCAGCCCAAGGGGGACAGTCTACGAGCAGTACTTC. This codes for CASSPRGTVYEQYF. The whole variable domain, remainder taken from reference TRBV7-9 and TRBJ2-7, is DTGVSQNPRHKITKRGQNVTFRCDPISEHNRLYWYRQTLGQGPEFLTYFQNEAQLEKSRLLSDRFSAERPKGSFSTLEIQRTEQGDSAMYLCASSPRGTVYEQYFGPGTRLTVT.

This clonotype was seen ten or more times. J is TRBJ2-7 and V is TRBV11-2, with 9 bases matching TRBD2. J lost 5 bases, V lost 2 bases, and 4 bases had no gene match. In germline, CDR1 is SGHAT, CDR2 FQNNGV. The CDR3 has 14 residues. The CDR3 is CASSLSTSGDEQYF. The DNA for the CDR3 is TGTGCCAGCAGCTTATCGACTAGCGGCGACGAGCAGTACTTC.

There are a few counts of this clonotype. The chain recombines TRBV4-1 with TRBJ2-5, with TRBD1 as a possible D gene (6 bases). The CDR3 has 14 residues. V was clipped by 4 bases and J by 5 bases, with 14 bases between them. Germline V gene data show CDR1 as MGHRA and CDR2 as YSYEKL. The CDR3 region has the DNA TGCGCCAGCAGCCTTTCGACAGGTTACGAGACCCAGTACTTC. The encoded protein is CASSLSTGYETQYF.

About this clonotype itself: With a much larger clone just one base away, this may be a read error. The chain recombines TRBV4-1 with TRBJ2-1, with D perhaps TRBD1 (5 bases). Germline CDR1 is MGHRA and CDR2 is YSYEKL. The CDR3 runs to 16 residues. The CDR3: CACSRSGLSSYNEQFF. The CDR3 region has the DNA TGCGCCTGCAGCCGTTCAGGGTTGAGCTCCTACAATGAGCAGTTCTTC.

Comment on this clonotype: This sequence may be a read error, since a much larger clone differs from it by one base. The J gene is TRBJ2-6, the V gene TRBV11-2; TRBD2 matches 7 bases. Looked up from germline, CDR1 is SGHAT and CDR2 is FQNNGV. This CDR3 spans 18 amino acids. Unmatched junction bases numbered 7, after V lost 1 base and J lost 1 base. The CDR3: CASSLGTRSWSGANVLTF. In nucleotides, the CDR3 is TGTGCCAGCAGCTTAGGGACTAGATCCTGGTCTGGGGCCAACGTCCTGACTTTC.

Points on this clonotype: A read error is possible here, since a much larger clone lies one base away. This sequence joins TRBV29-1 and TRBJ1-4; 7 nucleotides align to TRBD1. The germline V gene encodes CDR1 SQVTM and CDR2 ANQGSEA. This CDR3 comprises 14 residues. CDR3 in DNA: TGCTGCGTTGAGGGGGCAGGTCACGGTGAAAAACTGTTTTTT. Protein product: CCVEGAGHGEKLFF.

This clonotype turned up a few times. The genes are TRBV6-5 and TRBJ2-3; 7 bases are a match to TRBD2. CDR3 size: 15 residues. J lost 2 bases, V lost 7 bases, and 9 bases had no gene match. The germline V gene encodes CDR1 MNHEY and CDR2 SVGAGI. The CDR3 sequence is CASTMGGTTTDTQYF. For the CDR3, the DNA is TGTGCCAGCACCATGGGCGGGACTACCACAGATACGCAGTATTTT.